The rows below give T cell receptor beta chains drawn from one sample of a study of shared clonotypes between healthy human individuals. Assay: immunoSEQ multiplex PCR; the TCRdb copy retains only in-frame clones and omits some. The repertoire includes about 2,100,000 clones, approximately 94% of them detected once, and about 1.8% sits in the top ten. Sequencing used naive CD8+ T cells from PBMCs. These receptors originate from a man between 18 and 35 years old in good health. Some clones in this sample may be carry-over from other donors' samples. CDR3s include the opening cysteine and the closing phenylalanine or tryptophan. Fields, in order: clone size, V gene, D gene, J gene, CDR3 DNA, CDR3 protein. A D gene is named only where the DNA matches it firmly. Size values are once, few and many counts, or a class for expanded clones, and some rows have none.

clone size: once; V gene: TRBV5-1; D gene: .; J gene: TRBJ1-2; CDR3 DNA: TGCGCCAGCAGCTTAACGGGGGACTATGGCTACACCTTC; CDR3 protein: CASSLTGDYGYTF
clone size: .; V gene: TRBV7-2; D gene: TRBD1; J gene: TRBJ2-1; CDR3 DNA: TGTGCCAGCAGCCCAGGGGGCAATGAGCAGTTCTTC; CDR3 protein: CASSPGGNEQFF
clone size: .; V gene: TRBV27; D gene: .; J gene: TRBJ2-7; CDR3 DNA: TGTGCCAGCAGTGACTCCGGACGGGCCTACGAGCAGTACTTC; CDR3 protein: CASSDSGRAYEQYF
clone size: .; V gene: TRBV5-1; D gene: .; J gene: TRBJ2-7; CDR3 DNA: TGCGCCAGCAGCTTGGGGCGGACCTCCTACGAGCAGTACTTC; CDR3 protein: CASSLGRTSYEQYF
clone size: .; V gene: TRBV7-7; D gene: .; J gene: TRBJ2-7; CDR3 DNA: TGTGCCAGCAGCCGCGGGGCGGGAAACTCCTACGAGCAGTACTTC; CDR3 protein: CASSRGAGNSYEQYF
clone size: .; V gene: TRBV19; D gene: .; J gene: TRBJ2-4; CDR3 DNA: TGTGCCAGTAGTATCGTCGGCGGAACCAAAAACATTCAGTACTTC; CDR3 protein: CASSIVGGTKNIQYF
clone size: .; V gene: TRBV11-2; D gene: TRBD1; J gene: TRBJ2-7; CDR3 DNA: TGTGCCAGCAGCCCTGAAGGGTATTGGGACAGCGCTCTCTACGAGCAGTACTTC; CDR3 protein: CASSPEGYWDSALYEQYF
clone size: .; V gene: TRBV27; D gene: .; J gene: TRBJ2-1; CDR3 DNA: TGTGCCAGCAACTCCCGAGGGGGGGGACAGCTCACCAATGAGCAGTTCTTC; CDR3 protein: CASNSRGGGQLTNEQFF
clone size: .; V gene: TRBV7-9; D gene: .; J gene: TRBJ2-1; CDR3 DNA: TGTGCCAGCAGCTTATTCGCTAGCGACGGGTACAATGAGCAGTTCTTC; CDR3 protein: CASSLFASDGYNEQFF
clone size: .; V gene: TRBV29-1; D gene: TRBD2; J gene: TRBJ2-1; CDR3 DNA: TGCAGCGTCCCGACTAGCGGGAGGGTGGATGAGCAGTTCTTC; CDR3 protein: CSVPTSGRVDEQFF
clone size: .; V gene: TRBV7-9; D gene: TRBD1; J gene: TRBJ1-1; CDR3 DNA: TGTGCCAGCAGCTCCGGGACAGACATGAACACTGAAGCTTTCTTT; CDR3 protein: CASSSGTDMNTEAFF
clone size: .; V gene: TRBV29-1; D gene: TRBD1; J gene: TRBJ2-1; CDR3 DNA: TGCAGCGTTGAAGGGACGAATGCCGGGACAGGGGTAGTCTATGAGCAGTTCTTC; CDR3 protein: CSVEGTNAGTGVVYEQFF
clone size: .; V gene: TRBV4-2; D gene: .; J gene: TRBJ1-2; CDR3 DNA: TGTGCCAGCAGCCCCCGAGGCCAAACAGGTGATGGCTACACCTTC; CDR3 protein: CASSPRGQTGDGYTF
clone size: .; V gene: TRBV5-1; D gene: .; J gene: TRBJ2-1; CDR3 DNA: TGCGCCAGCAGCTTGGTCGGCCCTAGCAATGAGCAGTTCTTC; CDR3 protein: CASSLVGPSNEQFF
clone size: .; V gene: TRBV6-5; D gene: TRBD1; J gene: TRBJ1-4; CDR3 DNA: TGTGCCACCCGAGCCGTCGACAGGGGGCCTGAAAAACTGTTTTTT; CDR3 protein: CATRAVDRGPEKLFF
clone size: .; V gene: TRBV9; D gene: .; J gene: TRBJ2-1; CDR3 DNA: TGTGCCAGCAGCGTAAGTGGTAGTCACAATGAGCAGTTCTTC; CDR3 protein: CASSVSGSHNEQFF
clone size: .; V gene: TRBV29-1; D gene: .; J gene: TRBJ1-2; CDR3 DNA: TGCAGCGTTGAAGACTTCCAGGCTAACTATGGCTACACCTTC; CDR3 protein: CSVEDFQANYGYTF